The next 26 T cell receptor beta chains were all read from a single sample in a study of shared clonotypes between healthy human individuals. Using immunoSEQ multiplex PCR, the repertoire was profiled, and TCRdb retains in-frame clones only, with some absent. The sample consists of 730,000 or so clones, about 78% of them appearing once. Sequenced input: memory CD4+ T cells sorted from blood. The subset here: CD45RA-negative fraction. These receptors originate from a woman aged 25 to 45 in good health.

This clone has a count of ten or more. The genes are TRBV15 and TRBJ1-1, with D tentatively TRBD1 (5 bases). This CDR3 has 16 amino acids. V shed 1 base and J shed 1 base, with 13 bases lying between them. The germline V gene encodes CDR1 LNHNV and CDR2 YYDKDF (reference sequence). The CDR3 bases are TGTGCCACCAGCAGAGGAGTCGGGGGATCGAACACTGAAGCTTTCTTT. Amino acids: CATSRGVGGSNTEAFF.

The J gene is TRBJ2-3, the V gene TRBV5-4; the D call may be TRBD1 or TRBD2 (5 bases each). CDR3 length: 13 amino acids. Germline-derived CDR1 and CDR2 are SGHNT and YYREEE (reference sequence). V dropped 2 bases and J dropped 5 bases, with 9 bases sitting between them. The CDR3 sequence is CASSFGGGDTQYF. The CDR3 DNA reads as TGTGCCAGCAGCTTTGGGGGTGGAGATACGCAGTATTTT.

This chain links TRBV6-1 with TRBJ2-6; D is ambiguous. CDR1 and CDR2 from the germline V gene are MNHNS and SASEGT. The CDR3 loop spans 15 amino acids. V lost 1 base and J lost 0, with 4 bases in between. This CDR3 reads CASSEVSSGANVLTF. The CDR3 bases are TGTGCCAGCAGTGAAGTATCCTCTGGGGCCAACGTCCTGACTTTC.

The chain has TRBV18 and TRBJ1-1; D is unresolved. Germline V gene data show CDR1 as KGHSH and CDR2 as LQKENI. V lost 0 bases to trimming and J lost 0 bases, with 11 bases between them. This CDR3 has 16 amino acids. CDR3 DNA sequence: TGTGCCAGCTCACCACCGGGTCGCCTCGTGAACACTGAAGCTTTCTTT. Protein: CASSPPGRLVNTEAFF.

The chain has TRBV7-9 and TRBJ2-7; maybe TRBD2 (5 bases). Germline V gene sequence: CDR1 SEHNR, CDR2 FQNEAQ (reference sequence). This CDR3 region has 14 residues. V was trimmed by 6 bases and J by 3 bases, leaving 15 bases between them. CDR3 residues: CASRPSGGHYEQYF. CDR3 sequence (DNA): TGTGCCAGCAGGCCAAGCGGCGGCCACTACGAGCAGTACTTC.

DNA for the CDR3: TGTGCCAGCAGCTTAGCTCTACAGGGTGCCCGAGTCGCTGAAGCTTTCTTT. Its protein product is CASSLALQGARVAEAFF. This chain joins TRBV7-2 and TRBJ1-1, with D possibly being TRBD1 (6 bases). V lost 0 bases to trimming and J lost 6 bases, with 20 bases between them. The CDR3 length is 17 residues. The germline V gene has CDR1 SGHTA and CDR2 FQGNSA.

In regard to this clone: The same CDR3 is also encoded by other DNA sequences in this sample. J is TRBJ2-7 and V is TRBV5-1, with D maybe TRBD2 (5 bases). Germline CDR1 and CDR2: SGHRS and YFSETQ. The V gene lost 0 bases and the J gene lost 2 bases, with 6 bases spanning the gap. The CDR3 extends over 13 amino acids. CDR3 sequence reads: CASSLAGTYEQYF. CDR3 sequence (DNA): TGCGCCAGCAGCTTGGCCGGGACCTACGAGCAGTACTTC.

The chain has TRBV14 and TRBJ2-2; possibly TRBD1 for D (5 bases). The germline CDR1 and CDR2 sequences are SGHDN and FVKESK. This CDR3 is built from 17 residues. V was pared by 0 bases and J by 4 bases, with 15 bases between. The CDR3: CASSQEGSRVRTGELFF. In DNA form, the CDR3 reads TGTGCCAGCAGCCAAGAGGGGTCCAGGGTCCGCACCGGGGAGCTGTTTTTT.

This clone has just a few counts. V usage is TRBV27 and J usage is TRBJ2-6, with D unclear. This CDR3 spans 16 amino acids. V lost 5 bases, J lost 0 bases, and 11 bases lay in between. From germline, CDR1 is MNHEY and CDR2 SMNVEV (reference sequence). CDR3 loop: CASSPQYSSGANVLTF. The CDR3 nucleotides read TGTGCCAGCAGTCCCCAATATTCCTCTGGGGCCAACGTCCTGACTTTC. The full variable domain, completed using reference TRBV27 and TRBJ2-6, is EAQVTQNPRYLITVTGKKLTVTCSQNMNHEYMSWYRQDPGLGLRQIYYSMNVEVTDKGDVPEGYKVSRKEKRNFPLILESPSPNQTSLYFCASSPQYSSGANVLTFGAGSRLTVL.

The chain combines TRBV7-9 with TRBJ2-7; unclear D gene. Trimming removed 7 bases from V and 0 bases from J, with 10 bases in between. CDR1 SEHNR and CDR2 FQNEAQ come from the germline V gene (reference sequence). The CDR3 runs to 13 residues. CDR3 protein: CASKGTNSYEQYF. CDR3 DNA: TGTGCCAGCAAGGGCACCAACTCCTACGAGCAGTACTTC.

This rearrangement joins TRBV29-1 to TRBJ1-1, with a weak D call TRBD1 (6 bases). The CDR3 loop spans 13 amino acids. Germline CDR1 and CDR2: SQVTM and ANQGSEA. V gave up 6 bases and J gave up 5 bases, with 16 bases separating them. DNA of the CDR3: TGCAGCGTAGGAGACAGGCGTGAGACTGAAGCTTTCTTT. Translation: CSVGDRRETEAFF.

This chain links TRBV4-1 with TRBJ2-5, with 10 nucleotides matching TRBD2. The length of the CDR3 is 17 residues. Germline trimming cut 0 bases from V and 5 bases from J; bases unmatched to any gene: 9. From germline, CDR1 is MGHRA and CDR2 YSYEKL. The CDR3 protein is CASSQEGAGGPGETQYF. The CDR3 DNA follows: TGCGCCAGCAGCCAAGAGGGAGCGGGAGGGCCTGGCGAGACCCAGTACTTC.

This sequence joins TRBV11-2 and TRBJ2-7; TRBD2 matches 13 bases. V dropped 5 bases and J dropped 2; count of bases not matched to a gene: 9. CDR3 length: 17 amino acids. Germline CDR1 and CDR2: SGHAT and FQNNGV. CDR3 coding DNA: TGTGCCAGCAGCCCCGGGACTAGCGGGACCAAAGCCTACGAGCAGTACTTC. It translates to CASSPGTSGTKAYEQYF.

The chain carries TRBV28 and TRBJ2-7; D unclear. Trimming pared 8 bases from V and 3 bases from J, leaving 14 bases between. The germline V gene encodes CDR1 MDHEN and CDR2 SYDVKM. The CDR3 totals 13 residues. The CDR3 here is CASHIGWGYEQYF. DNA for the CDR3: TGTGCCAGCCATATAGGGTGGGGCTACGAGCAGTACTTC.

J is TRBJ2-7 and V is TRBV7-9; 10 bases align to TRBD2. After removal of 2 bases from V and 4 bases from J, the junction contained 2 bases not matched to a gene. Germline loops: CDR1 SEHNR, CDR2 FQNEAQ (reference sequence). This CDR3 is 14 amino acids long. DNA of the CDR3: TGTGCCAGCAGCTTACTAGCGGGAGATTACGAGCAGTACTTC. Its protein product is CASSLLAGDYEQYF.

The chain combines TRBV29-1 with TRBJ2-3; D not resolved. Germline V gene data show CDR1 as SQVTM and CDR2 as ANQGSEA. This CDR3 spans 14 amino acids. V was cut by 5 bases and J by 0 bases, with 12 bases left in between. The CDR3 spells CSVTESTSTDTQYF. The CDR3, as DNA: TGCAGCGTTACAGAGTCCACTAGCACAGATACGCAGTATTTT.

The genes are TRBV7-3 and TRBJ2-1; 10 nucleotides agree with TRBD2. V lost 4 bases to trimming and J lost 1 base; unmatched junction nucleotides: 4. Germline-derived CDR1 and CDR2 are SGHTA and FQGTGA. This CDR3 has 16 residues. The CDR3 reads CASSSSGRRSYNEQFF. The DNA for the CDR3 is TGTGCCAGCAGCTCTAGCGGGAGAAGGTCCTACAATGAGCAGTTCTTC.

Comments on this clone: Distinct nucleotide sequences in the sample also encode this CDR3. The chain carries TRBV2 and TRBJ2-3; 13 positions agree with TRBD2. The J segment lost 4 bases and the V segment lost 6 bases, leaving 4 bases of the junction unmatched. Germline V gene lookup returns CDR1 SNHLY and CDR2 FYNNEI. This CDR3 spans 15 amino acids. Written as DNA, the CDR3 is TGTGCCAGCAGAAGACTAGCGGGAGGCCCAGATACGCAGTATTTT. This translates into CASRRLAGGPDTQYF.

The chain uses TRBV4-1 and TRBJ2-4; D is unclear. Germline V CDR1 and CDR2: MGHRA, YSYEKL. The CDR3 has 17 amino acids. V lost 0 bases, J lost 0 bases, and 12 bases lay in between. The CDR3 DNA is TGCGCCAGCAGCCAAGATAGGCAGCGACTAGCCAAAAACATTCAGTACTTC. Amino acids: CASSQDRQRLAKNIQYF.

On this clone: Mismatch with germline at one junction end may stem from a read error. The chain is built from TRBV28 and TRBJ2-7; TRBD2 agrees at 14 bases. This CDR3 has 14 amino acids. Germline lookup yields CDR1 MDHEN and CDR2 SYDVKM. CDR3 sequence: CASSSNRLAGGRAF. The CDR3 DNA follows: TGTGCCAGCAGTTCAAACCGACTAGCGGGAGGGAGGGCCTTC.

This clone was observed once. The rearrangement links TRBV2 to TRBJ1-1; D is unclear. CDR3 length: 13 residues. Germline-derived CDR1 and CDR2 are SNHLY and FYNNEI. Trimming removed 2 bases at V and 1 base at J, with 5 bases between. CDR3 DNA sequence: TGTGCCAGCAGTGAACTCAGGAACACTGAAGCTTTCTTT. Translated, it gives CASSELRNTEAFF.

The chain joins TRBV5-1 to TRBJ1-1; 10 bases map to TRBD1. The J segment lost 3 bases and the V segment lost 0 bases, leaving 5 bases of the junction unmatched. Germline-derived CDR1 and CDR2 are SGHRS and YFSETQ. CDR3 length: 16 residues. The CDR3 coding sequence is TGCGCCAGCAGCTTGGTTGGGACAGGGGACGACACTGAAGCTTTCTTT. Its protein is CASSLVGTGDDTEAFF.

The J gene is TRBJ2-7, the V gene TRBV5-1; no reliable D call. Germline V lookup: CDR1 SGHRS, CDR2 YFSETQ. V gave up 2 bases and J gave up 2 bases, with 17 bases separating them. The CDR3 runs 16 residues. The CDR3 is CASSLWGEAGPYEQYF. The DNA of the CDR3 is TGCGCCAGCAGCTTATGGGGTGAGGCAGGTCCCTACGAGCAGTACTTC. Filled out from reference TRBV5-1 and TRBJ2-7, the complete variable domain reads KAGVTQTPRYLIKTRGQQVTLSCSPISGHRSVSWYQQTPGQGLQFLFEYFSETQRNKGNFPGRFSGRQFSNSRSEMNVSTLELGDSALYLCASSLWGEAGPYEQYFGPGTRLTVT.

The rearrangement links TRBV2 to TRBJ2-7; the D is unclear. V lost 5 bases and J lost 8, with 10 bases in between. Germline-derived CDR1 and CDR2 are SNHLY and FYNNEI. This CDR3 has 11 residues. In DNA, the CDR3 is TGTGCCAGCAGTTTCGGCGGCCAGCAGTACTTC. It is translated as CASSFGGQQYF.

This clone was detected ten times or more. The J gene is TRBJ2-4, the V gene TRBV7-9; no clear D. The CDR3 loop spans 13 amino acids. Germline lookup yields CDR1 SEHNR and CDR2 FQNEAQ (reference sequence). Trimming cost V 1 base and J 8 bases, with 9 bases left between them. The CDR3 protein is CASSLGGRDIQYF. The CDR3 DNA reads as TGTGCCAGCAGCTTAGGGGGAAGGGACATTCAGTACTTC.

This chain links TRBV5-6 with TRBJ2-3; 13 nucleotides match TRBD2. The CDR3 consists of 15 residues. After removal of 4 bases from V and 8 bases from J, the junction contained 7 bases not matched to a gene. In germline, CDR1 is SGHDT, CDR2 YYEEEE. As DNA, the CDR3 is TGTGCCAGCAGCACCGGGACTAGCGGGATGACTACGCAGTATTTT. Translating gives CASSTGTSGMTTQYF.